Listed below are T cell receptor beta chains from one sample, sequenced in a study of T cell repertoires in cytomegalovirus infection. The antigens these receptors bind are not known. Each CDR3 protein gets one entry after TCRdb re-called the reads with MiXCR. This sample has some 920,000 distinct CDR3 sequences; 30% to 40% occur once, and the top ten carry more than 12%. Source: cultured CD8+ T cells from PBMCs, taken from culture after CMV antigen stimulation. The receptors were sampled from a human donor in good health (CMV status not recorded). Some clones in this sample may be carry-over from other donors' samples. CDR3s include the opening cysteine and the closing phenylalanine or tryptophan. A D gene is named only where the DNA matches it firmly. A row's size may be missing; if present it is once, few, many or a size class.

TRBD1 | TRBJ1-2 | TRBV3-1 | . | CASRGQGVGYTF | TGTGCCAGCCGCGGACAGGGGGTAGGCTACACCTTC
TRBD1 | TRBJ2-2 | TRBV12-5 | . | CASGFDRDRRMNTGELFF | TGTGCTAGTGGTTTCGACCGGGACAGGAGGATGAACACCGGGGAGCTGTTTTTT
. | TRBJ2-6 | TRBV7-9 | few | CASSQRERNSGANVLTF | TGTGCCAGCAGCCAGAGAGAAAGGAACTCTGGGGCCAACGTCCTGACTTTC
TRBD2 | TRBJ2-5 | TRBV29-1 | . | CSVEDGVAGGPETQYF | TGCAGCGTTGAAGATGGAGTAGCGGGGGGGCCAGAGACCCAGTACTTC
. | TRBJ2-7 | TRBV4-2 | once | CASSQVYAGDGYEQYF | TGTGCCAGCAGCCAAGTTTATGCAGGGGACGGCTACGAGCAGTACTTC
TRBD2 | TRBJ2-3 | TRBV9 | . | CASSPSRSSGGVTDTQYF | TGTGCCAGCAGCCCCTCCCGCTCTAGCGGGGGGGTCACAGATACGCAGTATTTT
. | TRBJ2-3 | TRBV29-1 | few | CSVEELSQSTDTQYF | TGCAGCGTTGAAGAGTTGTCACAGAGCACAGATACGCAGTATTTT
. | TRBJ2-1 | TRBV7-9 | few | CASSGVQANEQFF | TGTGCCAGCAGCGGAGTGCAAGCCAATGAGCAGTTCTTC
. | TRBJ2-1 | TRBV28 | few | CASSLLFGQDFSYNEQFF | TGTGCCAGCAGTTTACTTTTTGGGCAGGATTTTTCCTACAATGAGCAGTTCTTC
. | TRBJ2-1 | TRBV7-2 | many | CASSFGTTEQFF | TGTGCCAGCAGCTTCGGGACAACCGAGCAGTTCTTC
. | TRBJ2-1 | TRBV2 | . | CATLGSYNEQFF | TGTGCCACTCTAGGGAGCTACAATGAGCAGTTCTTC
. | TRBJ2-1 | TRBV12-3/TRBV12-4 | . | CASSFQTAYNEQFF | TGTGCCAGCAGTTTTCAGACTGCCTACAATGAGCAGTTCTTC
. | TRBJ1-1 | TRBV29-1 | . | CSATLFGETALWDTEAFF | TGCAGCGCTACATTGTTCGGGGAAACCGCTCTTTGGGACACTGAAGCTTTCTTT
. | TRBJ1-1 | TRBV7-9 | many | CASSQGRQSAFF | TGTGCCAGCAGTCAAGGGAGACAGTCAGCTTTCTTT
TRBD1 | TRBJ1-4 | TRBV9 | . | CASSPTTGGYEKLFF | TGTGCCAGCAGCCCCACGACAGGGGGCTATGAAAAACTGTTTTTT
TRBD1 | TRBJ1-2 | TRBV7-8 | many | CASSIGTDLWSYTF | TGTGCCAGCAGCATTGGGACAGATCTATGGAGCTACACCTTC
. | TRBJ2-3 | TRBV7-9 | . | CASNKQTTDTQYF | TGTGCCAGCAACAAACAAACGACAGATACGCAGTATTTT
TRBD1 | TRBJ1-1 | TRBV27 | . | CASGSGQGVNTEAFF | TGTGCCAGCGGTTCGGGACAGGGGGTGAACACTGAAGCTTTCTTT
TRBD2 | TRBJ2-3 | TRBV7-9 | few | CASSLETSGTRDTQYF | TGTGCCAGCAGCTTAGAAACTAGCGGGACGAGGGATACGCAGTATTTT
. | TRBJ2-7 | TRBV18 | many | CASSPYGRGPGYEQYF | TGTGCCAGCTCACCGTATGGTCGGGGGCCTGGATACGAGCAGTACTTC
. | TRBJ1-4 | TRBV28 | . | CASSYREGKLFF | TGTGCCAGCAGTTACAGGGAGGGAAAACTGTTTTTT
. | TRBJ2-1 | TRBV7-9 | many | CASSVGGVNEQFF | TGTGCCAGCAGCGTGGGGGGAGTTAATGAGCAGTTCTTC
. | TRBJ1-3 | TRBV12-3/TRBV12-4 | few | CASRKMGSGNTIYF | TGTGCCAGCAGAAAGATGGGGTCTGGAAACACCATATATTTT
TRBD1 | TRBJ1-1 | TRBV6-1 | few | CASRGQGEAFF | TGTGCCAGCAGAGGACAGGGGGAAGCTTTCTTT
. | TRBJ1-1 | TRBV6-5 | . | CASSTGGASTEAFF | TGTGCCAGCAGTACTGGTGGGGCGAGCACTGAAGCTTTCTTT
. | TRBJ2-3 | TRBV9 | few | CASTNPGETTDTQYF | TGTGCCAGCACCAACCCGGGCGAGACCACAGATACGCAGTATTTT
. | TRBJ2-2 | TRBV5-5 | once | CASSSERTGELFF | TGTGCCAGCAGCTCGGAGCGGACCGGGGAGCTGTTTTTT
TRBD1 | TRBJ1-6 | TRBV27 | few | CASSPRGTGYSPLHF | TGTGCCAGCAGCCCTCGGGGGACAGGATATTCACCCCTCCACTTT
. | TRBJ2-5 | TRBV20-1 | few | CSVNQETQYF | TGCAGTGTGAACCAAGAGACCCAGTACTTC
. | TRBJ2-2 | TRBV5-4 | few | CASSTGTIGELFF | TGTGCCAGCAGCACCGGGACCATCGGGGAGCTGTTTTTT
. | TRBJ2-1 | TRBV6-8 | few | CASSPRFYNEQFF | TGTGCCAGCAGTCCCAGGTTCTACAATGAGCAGTTCTTC
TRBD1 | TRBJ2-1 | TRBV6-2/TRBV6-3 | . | CASSYSGQGALNEQFF | TGTGCCAGCAGTTACTCAGGGCAGGGGGCGCTGAATGAGCAGTTCTTC
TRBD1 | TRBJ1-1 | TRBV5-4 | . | CASSSSPTGIANTEAFF | TGTGCCAGCAGCTCCTCCCCGACAGGGATCGCGAACACTGAAGCTTTCTTT
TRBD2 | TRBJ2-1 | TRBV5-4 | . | CASSLDLAGDNEQFF | TGTGCCAGCAGCTTGGACTTAGCGGGGGACAATGAGCAGTTCTTC
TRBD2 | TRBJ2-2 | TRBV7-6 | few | CASSSAGVTGELFF | TGTGCCAGCAGCTCGGCGGGAGTTACCGGGGAGCTGTTTTTT
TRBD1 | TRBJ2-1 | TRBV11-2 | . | CASSFGTGIYEQFF | TGTGCCAGCAGCTTTGGGACAGGGATCTATGAGCAGTTCTTC
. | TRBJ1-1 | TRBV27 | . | CASSSRPRDTEAFF | TGTGCCAGCAGTTCCCGACCCCGGGACACTGAAGCTTTCTTT
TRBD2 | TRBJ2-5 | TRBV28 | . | CASTVREYQETQYF | TGTGCCAGCACTGTGCGGGAGTACCAAGAGACCCAGTACTTC
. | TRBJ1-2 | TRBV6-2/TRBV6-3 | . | CASSAFPRDGRGYTF | TGTGCCAGCAGTGCCTTCCCCCGGGACGGAAGGGGCTACACCTTC
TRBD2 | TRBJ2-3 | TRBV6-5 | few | CASRLIAGSTDTQYF | TGTGCCAGCAGACTTATAGCGGGGAGCACAGATACGCAGTATTTT
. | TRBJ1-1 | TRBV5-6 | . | CASSLETAVMNTEAFF | TGTGCCAGCAGCTTGGAAACAGCGGTCATGAACACTGAAGCTTTCTTT
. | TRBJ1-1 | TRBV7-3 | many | CASSHEGKRAFF | TGTGCCAGCAGCCACGAGGGTAAGAGGGCTTTCTTT
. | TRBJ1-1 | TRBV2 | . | CASSERGPTEAFF | TGTGCCAGCAGTGAAAGGGGTCCCACTGAAGCTTTCTTT
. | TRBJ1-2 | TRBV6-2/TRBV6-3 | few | CASRLAKGWNYGYTF | TGTGCCAGCAGACTCGCTAAGGGATGGAACTATGGCTACACCTTC
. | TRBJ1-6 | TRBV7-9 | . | CASSLDWFSANGSPLHF | TGTGCCAGCAGCTTAGACTGGTTTTCCGCTAACGGTTCACCCCTCCACTTT
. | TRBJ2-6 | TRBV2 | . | CAVQGISGANVLTF | TGTGCCGTCCAAGGTATCTCTGGGGCCAACGTCCTGACTTTC
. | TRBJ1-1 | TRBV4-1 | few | CASSQAGPSEAFF | TGCGCCAGCAGCCAAGCGGGACCATCTGAAGCTTTCTTT
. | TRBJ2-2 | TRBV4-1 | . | CASSQGWVNTGELFF | TGCGCCAGCAGCCAGGGGTGGGTCAACACCGGGGAGCTGTTTTTT
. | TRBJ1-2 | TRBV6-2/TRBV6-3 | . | CASSYRQGLIGYTF | TGTGCCAGCAGTTACCGGCAGGGATTGATTGGCTACACCTTC
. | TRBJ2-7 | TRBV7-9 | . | CASSGIGPWERYEQYF | TGTGCCAGCAGCGGGATAGGACCATGGGAGAGGTACGAGCAGTACTTC
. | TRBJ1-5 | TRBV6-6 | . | CANSYDNRQPQHF | TGTGCCAACAGTTACGACAACCGTCAGCCCCAGCATTTT
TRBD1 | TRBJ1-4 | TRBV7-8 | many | CASSPSGGSSEKLFF | TGTGCCAGCAGCCCCTCAGGGGGCTCGAGTGAAAAACTGTTTTTT
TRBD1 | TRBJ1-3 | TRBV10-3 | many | CAISERDSLYSGNTIYF | TGTGCCATCAGTGAGAGGGACAGCCTATACTCTGGAAACACCATATATTTT
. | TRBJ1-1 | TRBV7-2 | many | CASRRKNTEAFF | TGTGCCAGCAGGCGCAAGAACACTGAAGCTTTCTTT
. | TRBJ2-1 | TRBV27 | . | CASSLGGDNPYNEQFF | TGTGCCAGCAGTTTAGGGGGGGACAATCCCTACAATGAGCAGTTCTTC
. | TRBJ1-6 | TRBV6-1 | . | CASSLLMGPASSPLHF | TGTGCCAGCAGTCTTCTTATGGGACCGGCGTCTTCACCCCTCCACTTT
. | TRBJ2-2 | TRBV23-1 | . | CAGLANGELFF | TGCGCCGGCCTAGCCAACGGGGAGCTGTTTTTT
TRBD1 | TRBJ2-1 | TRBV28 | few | CASSSRGPVEQFF | TGTGCCAGCAGTTCGAGGGGGCCAGTTGAGCAGTTCTTC
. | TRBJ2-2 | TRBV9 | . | CASSLGGKPSGELFF | TGTGCCAGCAGCCTGGGCGGGAAGCCCTCCGGGGAGCTGTTTTTT